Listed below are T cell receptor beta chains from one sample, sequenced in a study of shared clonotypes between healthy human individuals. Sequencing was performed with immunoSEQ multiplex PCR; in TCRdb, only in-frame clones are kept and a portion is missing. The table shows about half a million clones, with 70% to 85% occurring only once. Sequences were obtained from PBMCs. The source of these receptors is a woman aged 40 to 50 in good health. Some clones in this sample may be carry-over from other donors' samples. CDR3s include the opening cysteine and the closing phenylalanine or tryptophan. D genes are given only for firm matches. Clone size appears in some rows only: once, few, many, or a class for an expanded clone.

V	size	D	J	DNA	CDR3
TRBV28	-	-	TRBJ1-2	TGTGCCAGCAGTGTCCTGAACCGTAATGGCTACACCTTC	CASSVLNRNGYTF
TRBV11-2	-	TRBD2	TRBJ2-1	TGTGCCAGCAGGGGACTTAGCGGGGACTCCAATGAGCAGTTCTTC	CASRGLSGDSNEQFF
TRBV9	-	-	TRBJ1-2	TGTGCCAGCAGCGTTTCAGGGGCAGACGACTATGGCTACACCTTC	CASSVSGADDYGYTF
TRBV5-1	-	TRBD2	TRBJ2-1	TGCGCCAGCAGCCTAAGACTAGCGGGAGCGGTGGGGGTTTCCAATGAGCAGTTCTTC	CASSLRLAGAVGVSNEQFF
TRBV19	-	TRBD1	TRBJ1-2	TGTGCCAGTAGTATAAAGGGACAGAACTATGGCTACACCTTC	CASSIKGQNYGYTF
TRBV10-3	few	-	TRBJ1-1	TGTGCCATCTCCCCGGGACACTCAGGGGCTGAAGCTTTCTTT	CAISPGHSGAEAFF
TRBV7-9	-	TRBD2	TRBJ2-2	TGTGCCAGCAGCCCTGTAGCGGGAGGGTCCGGGGAGCTGTTTTTT	CASSPVAGGSGELFF
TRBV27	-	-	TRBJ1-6	TGTGCCAGCAGTCCGATTGACCAGTCCTCACCCCTCCACTTT	CASSPIDQSSPLHF
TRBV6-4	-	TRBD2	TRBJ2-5	TGTGCCAGCAGTTATCACCGGCGACTAGCGGGAGCCCCAGAGACCCAGTACTTC	CASSYHRRLAGAPETQYF
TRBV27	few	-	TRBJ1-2	TGTGCCAGCAGTCCCACCCACGCGATTGGCTACACCTTC	CASSPTHAIGYTF
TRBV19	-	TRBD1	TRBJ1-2	TGTGCCAGTAGACTCCGGGACAGGGAATATGGCTACACCTTC	CASRLRDREYGYTF
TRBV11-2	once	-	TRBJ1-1	TGTGCCAGCAGCTTAGGGGCTGGCGGGGAAGGAACTGAAGCTTTCTTT	CASSLGAGGEGTEAFF
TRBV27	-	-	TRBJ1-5	TGTGCCAGCAGAAGTACTTTCAATCAGCCCCAGCATTTT	CASRSTFNQPQHF
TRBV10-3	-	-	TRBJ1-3	TGTGCCATCAGCAGGACGAGGCTGGACTTGGGAAACACCATATATTTT	CAISRTRLDLGNTIYF
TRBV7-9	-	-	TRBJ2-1	TGTGCCAGCAGCTTAGCCAGGACGGACAATGAGCAGTTCTTC	CASSLARTDNEQFF
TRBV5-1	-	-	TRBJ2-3	TGCGCCAGCAGCTTGGCCCTCGTCGTAGATACGCAGTATTTT	CASSLALVVDTQYF
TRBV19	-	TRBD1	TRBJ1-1	TGTGCCAGTAGATGGAGGGGGCAAGTAGACACTGAAGCTTTCTTT	CASRWRGQVDTEAFF
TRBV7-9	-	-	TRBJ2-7	TGTGCCAGCAGCTTCAGGGAGAGCTCCTACGAGCAGTACTTC	CASSFRESSYEQYF
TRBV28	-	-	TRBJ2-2	TGTGCCAGCAGTTTTCTCGGGGGGCAAGAGTCCGGGGAGCTGTTTTTT	CASSFLGGQESGELFF
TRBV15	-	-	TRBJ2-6	TGTGCCACCAGCAGAGATTGGGGAGGCTCTGGGGCCAACGTCCTGACTTTC	CATSRDWGGSGANVLTF
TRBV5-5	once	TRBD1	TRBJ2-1	TGTGCCAGCAGCAAAGACAGGGGCGCCTACAATGAGCAGTTCTTC	CASSKDRGAYNEQFF
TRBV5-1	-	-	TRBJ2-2	TGCGCCAGCAGCCCAAGCGTTAGCTGGGACACCGGGGAGCTGTTTTTT	CASSPSVSWDTGELFF